This record concerns one TCR beta chain sequence. Its antigen is not known. The germline CDR1 and CDR2 sequences are MNHNS and SASEGT. The CDR3 sequence is 17 residues long. Trimming cost V 3 bases and J 0 bases; bases outside gene matches: 6. The entry originates in a study of blood T cells in healthy people across ages. The overall study: With template switching, about one barcoded beta molecule was captured per two T cells. Study-level points and caveats: Per million T cells, TCR beta diversity dropped about linearly as age rose.

A J-beta primer mix and a sample-barcoded 5' primer were used in a second PCR of about 7 to 12 cycles. A single record per CDR3 protein comes from TCRdb applying MiXCR to the 5' RACE reads. The sample records around 1,600,000 distinct CDR3 sequences, 35% to 45% being singletons. The genes are TRBV6-1 and TRBJ2-7, with 12 positions matching TRBD2. The receptor was isolated from a woman aged 18-29 years in good health. The sequenced sample was blood. In nucleotides, the CDR3 is TGTGCCAGCAGTGACTATGGGACTAGCGGGCTCTCCTACGAGCAGTACTTC. Protein: CASSDYGTSGLSYEQYF.